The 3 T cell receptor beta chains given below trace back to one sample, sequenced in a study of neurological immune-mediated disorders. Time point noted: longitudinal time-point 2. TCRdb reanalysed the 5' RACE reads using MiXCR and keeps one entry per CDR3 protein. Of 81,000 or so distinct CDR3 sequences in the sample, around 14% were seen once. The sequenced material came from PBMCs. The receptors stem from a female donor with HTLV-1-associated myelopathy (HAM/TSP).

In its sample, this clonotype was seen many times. The DNA for the CDR3 is TGCAGTGCTAGAGATACAGGCAGGATGGGGGCCCCCTCCTACGAGCAGTACTTC. Its protein product is CSARDTGRMGAPSYEQYF. The genes are TRBV20-1 and TRBJ2-7, with D possibly matching TRBD1 (6 bases). Trimming pared 0 bases from V and 0 bases from J, leaving 21 bases between. This CDR3 has 18 amino acids. Germline values: CDR1 DFQATT, CDR2 SNEGSKA (reference sequence).

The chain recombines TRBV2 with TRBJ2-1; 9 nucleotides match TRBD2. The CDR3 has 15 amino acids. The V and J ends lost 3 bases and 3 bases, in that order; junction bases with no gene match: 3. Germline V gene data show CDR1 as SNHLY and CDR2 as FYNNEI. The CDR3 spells CASSDNSGSYNEQFF. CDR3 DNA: TGTGCCAGCAGTGATAATAGCGGGAGCTACAATGAGCAGTTCTTC.

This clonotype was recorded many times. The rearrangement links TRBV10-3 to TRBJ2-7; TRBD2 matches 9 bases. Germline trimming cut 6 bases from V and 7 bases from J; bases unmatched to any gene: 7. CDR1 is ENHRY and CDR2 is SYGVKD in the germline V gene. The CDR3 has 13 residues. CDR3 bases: TGTGCCATCAGGCGCGGGGGGGCCGATGAGCAGTACTTC. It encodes CAIRRGGADEQYF.